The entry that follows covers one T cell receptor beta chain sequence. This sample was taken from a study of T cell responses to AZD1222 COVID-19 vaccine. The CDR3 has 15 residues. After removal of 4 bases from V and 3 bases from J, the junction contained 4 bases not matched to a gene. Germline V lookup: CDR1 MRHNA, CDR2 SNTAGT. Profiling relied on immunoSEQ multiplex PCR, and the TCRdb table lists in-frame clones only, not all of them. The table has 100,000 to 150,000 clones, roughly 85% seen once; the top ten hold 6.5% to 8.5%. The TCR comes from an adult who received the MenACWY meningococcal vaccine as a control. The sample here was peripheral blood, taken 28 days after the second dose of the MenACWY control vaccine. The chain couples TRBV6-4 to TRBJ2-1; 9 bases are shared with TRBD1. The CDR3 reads CASSGGTGSYNEQFF. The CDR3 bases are TGTGCCAGCAGTGGTGGGACAGGGAGCTACAATGAGCAGTTCTTC.